The source of this TCR beta chain is a study of long-term antiretroviral therapy in people with HIV (dated by TCRdb to 2022 to 2024). Regarding the study in general: The earliest samples were collected about a decade before the 2015 WHO recommendation for immediate ART, when ART was typically delayed until CD4 counts fell. A retrospective serial study tested whether ART initiation and durable HIV suppression were associated with changes in peripheral blood TRB repertoire composition and diversity. The cohort contributed about 190 cryopreserved PBMC samples from about 30 adults with confirmed HIV infection, collected serially over a mean of about six years (range 1-12). About 40% of the roughly 30 participants with HIV were female. No cross-contamination during QIAcube processing was seen in test extractions of a monoclonal T-cell line run alongside 30 to 35 polyclonal samples.

Inclusion was restricted to participants for whom at least one PBMC sample before ART initiation and at least two post-ART samples were available. All participants with HIV were treated in the United States of America. Cryopreserved samples of roughly 0.95-10 million PBMC were thawed and washed before DNA extraction. At the time of the earliest PBMC sample for each participant with HIV, ages ranged from about 23 to 60 years. Per participant, PBMC samples came from 1-4 timepoints prior to ART initiation and 2-8 timepoints following ART initiation, for a median of 7 samples. For every participant, serial HIV viral load, CD4+ T-cell count, ART history and demographic data were obtained. A Qiagen kit on a QIAcube was used to extract genomic DNA from unsorted PBMC, with samples processed in batches of 12. Germline trimming: 10 bases from V, 5 bases from J; junction bases outside gene matches: 13. From the cysteine through the phenylalanine, the CDR3 covers 15 amino acids. CDR3 DNA is the only sequence kept; it has 45 bases, read in frame from the first base. CDR1 and CDR2 (LNHDA, SQIVND) derive from the germline V gene (reference sequence).

As regards this clone: Its antigen is not yet known. Per-base quality was not reported, and no clone a single base away is much larger than it.

The immunoSEQ hsTCRB v3.0 assay was used at survey level resolution to sequence the TRB variable region. A depth of roughly 35,000-50,000 T-cell genomes per sample was targeted for TRB sequencing. TRB libraries were pooled and sequenced on an Illumina MiSeq using a v3 150-cycle kit. The original pipeline was this. Repertoire analysis ran in R within a reproducible Nextflow workflow covering QC, data transformation and analysis. LymphoSeq2, an R package for AIRR-Seq data exploration, was used to implement custom analyses. A few samples yielding fewer than 5000 total TRB sequences were excluded, leaving 150 to 200 analyzed HIV repertoires. Of the roughly 190 retained HIV repertoires, about 60 were collected before and more than 120 after ART initiation. Each repertoire was downsampled to 5000 TRB nucleotide sequences, and summary statistics were averaged across 100 downsampling iterations. The analysis kept only TRB sequences whose CDR3 regions were at least seven amino acids long. Two measures captured diversity: a Shannon entropy-derived clonality score and the Gini coefficient. In the repertoire networks, any two of the top 5000 CDR3 amino acid sequences were linked whenever the two sequences differed by an edit distance of one. Antigen specificity groups and MHC restriction were predicted for TRB CDR3 amino acid sequences with GLIPH2. CDR3 amino acid sequences were matched against VDJdb and McPAS-TCR to flag known CMV, EBV, HIV or tissue antigen associations. Pre-ART, post-ART and control groups were compared with Wilcoxon signed-rank tests and Holm-Bonferroni correction. TCRdb stores this immuneACCESS table with in-frame sequences only. Part of the clones is absent; in the studies checked, under half of the shortfall reflects unresolved V genes, and no reason is known for the rest. The D gene and trimming were derived from the DNA, and the V and J assignments and clone size from that table. The sample profile shows about 21,000 clones; approximately 82% of them were found once. 7.5% to 10% of the sample is held by the ten biggest clonotypes.

Results the study describes overall, beyond this receptor: Limited PBMC availability meant only the TCR beta chain was sequenced, without alpha chain pairing. Starting ART was linked to a significant rise in TRB diversity, yet even with long-term ART the diversity remained significantly lower than in transplant donor controls. Expanded TRB clones identified before ART initiation dominated the repertoire across all time points, though the dominance fluctuated and decreased in many PLHIV after ART. Inferences about post-ART repertoire changes were limited because no data were available on ART adherence, viral resistance or therapy changes. Because cell numbers in pre-ART samples were limited, unsorted PBMC were profiled instead of sorted CD4+ and CD8+ T cells. The samples were dated from the mid-2000s to the late 2010s, and the ART regimens that were used may be less effective than current ART regimens. HIV repertoires had narrower CDR3 length ranges than controls, and the network structure suggested an antigen-experienced repertoire that shifted only slightly toward naive after ART.

The rearranged chain carries TRBV19 and TRBJ1-5; a stretch of 8 junction bases matches TRBD1. This sequence originates from a man between 50 and 59 years old with HIV. Sequenced material: unsorted PBMCs, taken at the start of antiretroviral therapy. CDR3 region: CATTLGRGRDQPQHF. The bases read TGTGCCACCACCCTGGGCAGGGGGCGCGATCAGCCCCAGCATTTT.